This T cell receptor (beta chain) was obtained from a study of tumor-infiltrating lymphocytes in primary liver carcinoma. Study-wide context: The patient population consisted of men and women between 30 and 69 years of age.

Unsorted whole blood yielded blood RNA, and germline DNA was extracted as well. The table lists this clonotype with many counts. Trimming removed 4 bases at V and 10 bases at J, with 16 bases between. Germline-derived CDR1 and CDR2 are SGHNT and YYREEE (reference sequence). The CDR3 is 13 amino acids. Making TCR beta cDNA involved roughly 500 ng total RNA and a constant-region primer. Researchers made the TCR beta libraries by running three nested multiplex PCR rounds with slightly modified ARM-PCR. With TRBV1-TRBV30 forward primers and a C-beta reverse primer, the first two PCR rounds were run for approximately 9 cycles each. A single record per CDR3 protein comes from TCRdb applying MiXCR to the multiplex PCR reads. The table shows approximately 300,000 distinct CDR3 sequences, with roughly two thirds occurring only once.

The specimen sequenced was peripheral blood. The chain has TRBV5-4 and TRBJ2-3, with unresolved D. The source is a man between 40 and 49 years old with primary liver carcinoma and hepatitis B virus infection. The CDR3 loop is CASSRTPGLAQYF. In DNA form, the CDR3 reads TGTGCCAGCAGCCGCACCCCCGGGCTGGCGCAGTATTTT.